The next 27 T cell receptor beta chains were all read from a single sample in a study of CD8+CD57+ T cells in acquired aplastic anemia. Genomic DNA templated the TCR beta VDJ and CDR3 profiling. TCRdb itself ran the reads through MiXCR, one entry per CDR3 protein. Here the sample spans 100,000 to 150,000 distinct CDR3 sequences, around two fifths being singletons. The source material was sorted CD4+, CD8+, or CD8+CD57+ T cells (not recorded which) from PBMCs. The receptor set was obtained from a human donor in good health, serving as a control.

Remarks on this clonotype: The junction does not match germline at one end; this may be a read error. This rearrangement joins TRBV24-1 to TRBJ2-2, with 8 bases aligning to TRBD2. This CDR3 region has 14 residues. Germline V gene sequence: CDR1 KGHDR, CDR2 SFDVKD. The CDR3 loop reads CVTRGRGGTGELFF. The DNA for the CDR3 is TGTGTCACCAGAGGACGGGGGGGGACCGGGGAGCTGTTTTTT.

Concerning this clonotype: The germline gene is not matched at one end of the junction; a read error may be the cause. This chain uses TRBV10-3 with TRBJ1-6; a possible D gene is TRBD1 (5 bases). This CDR3 is built from 17 residues. The germline gives CDR1 ENHRY, CDR2 SYGVKD. CDR3 amino acids: CANRATAGNSYNPPLHF. CDR3 in DNA: TGTGCCAACCGCGCAACCGCAGGGAACTCCTATAATCCACCCCTCCACTTT.

The sample holds many counts of this clonotype. The gene calls are TRBV7-9 and TRBJ2-5; tentative D call: TRBD2 (5 bases). The V gene lost 2 bases and the J gene lost 5 bases, with 9 bases spanning the gap. CDR1 and CDR2 from the germline V gene are SEHNR and FQNEAQ (reference sequence). This CDR3 contains 13 residues. CDR3 bases: TGTGCCAGCAGCTTATCTAGCTGGGAGACCCAGTACTTC. Amino acids: CASSLSSWETQYF. The complete variable domain, with remaining parts taken from reference TRBV7-9 and TRBJ2-5, reads DTGVSQNPRHKITKRGQNVTFRCDPISEHNRLYWYRQTLGQGPEFLTYFQNEAQLEKSRLLSDRFSAERPKGSFSTLEIQRTEQGDSAMYLCASSLSSWETQYFGPGTRLLVL.

Note on this clonotype: Given the absence of the conserved phenylalanine or tryptophan at the CDR3 end, a read error is likely. Here the CDR3 reads CASSDRGPRGYTS. CDR3 nucleotide sequence: TGCGCCAGCAGTGATCGGGGGCCGAGAGGCTACACCTCC. The rearrangement joins TRBV10-2 to TRBJ1-2; perhaps TRBD1 as D (6 bases). Per germline, CDR1 WSHSY and CDR2 SAAADI. V was clipped by 3 bases and J by 8 bases, with 13 bases between them. This CDR3 spans 13 amino acids.

This clonotype was counted only a few times. A much larger clone is a single base away; this may be a read error. The V call is TRBV5-1, the J call TRBJ1-5, with D unresolved. Looked up from germline, CDR1 is SGHRS and CDR2 is YFSETQ. Trimming cost V 3 bases and J 6 bases, with 13 bases left between them. This CDR3 is built from 14 residues. CDR3 protein: CASSYGGRSQPQHF. CDR3 bases: TGCGCCAGCAGCTATGGTGGGAGGAGTCAGCCCCAGCATTTT.

This clonotype was counted a single time. The J gene is TRBJ2-1, the V gene TRBV29-1, with 7 bases that match TRBD1. Trimming cost V 0 bases and J 8 bases; bases outside gene matches: 10. CDR1 SQVTM and CDR2 ANQGSEA come from the germline V gene. The CDR3 has 15 residues. CDR3 coding DNA: TGCAGCGTTGAAGATGACAGGGCCCCAAGGTATGAGCAGTTCTTC. It codes for CSVEDDRAPRYEQFF.

The chain has TRBV24-1 and TRBJ2-1, with D unresolved. This CDR3 is 16 amino acids long. V was shortened by 2 bases and J by 4 bases, with 14 bases between the two germline ends. Germline loops: CDR1 KGHDR, CDR2 SFDVKD. The CDR3 here is CATSDSRGRDYNEQFF. As DNA, the CDR3 is TGTGCCACCAGTGATTCCCGCGGACGCGATTACAATGAGCAGTTCTTC.

This clonotype was counted ten times or more. V usage is TRBV20-1 and J usage is TRBJ2-1; 7 nucleotides agree with TRBD2. V was clipped by 3 bases and J by 6 bases; unmatched bases: 8. The CDR3 sequence is 14 residues long. CDR1 and CDR2 from the germline V gene are DFQATT and SNEGSKA (reference sequence). The CDR3 protein is CSASRPGLLNEQFF. DNA of the CDR3: TGCAGTGCTAGCCGCCCGGGACTACTCAATGAGCAGTTCTTC.

V gene TRBV5-1 combines with J gene TRBJ2-5, with D maybe TRBD1 (5 bases). CDR1 is SGHRS, CDR2 YFSETQ, per germline. CDR3 length: 13 amino acids. Trimming stripped 0 bases from V and 7 bases from J, with 10 bases between. Written as DNA, the CDR3 is TGCGCCAGCAGCTTGGTTTCAGGGTGGACCCAGTACTTC. Residues: CASSLVSGWTQYF.

As concerns this clonotype: This could be a read error, since a much larger clone is one nucleotide away. The chain combines TRBV19 with TRBJ1-6; D is undetermined. Germline V gene sequence: CDR1 LNHDA, CDR2 SQIVND (reference sequence). The CDR3 spans 15 residues. The V and J ends lost 6 bases and 6 bases respectively, with 15 bases between them. The CDR3 loop reads CASRRTNRGNSPLHF. In DNA form, the CDR3 reads TGTGCCAGTAGACGGACGAATCGGGGTAATTCACCCCTCCACTTT.

The chain combines TRBV5-1 with TRBJ2-3, with D possibly being TRBD1 (6 bases). The CDR3 runs to 15 residues. The germline CDR1 and CDR2 sequences are SGHRS and YFSETQ. V was trimmed by 4 bases and J by 0 bases, leaving 12 bases between them. CDR3 sequence reads: CASSQWTASTDTQYF. The CDR3, as DNA: TGCGCCAGCAGCCAGTGGACAGCTAGCACAGATACGCAGTATTTT.

A word on this clonotype: A read error is likely, as this CDR3 ends without the conserved phenylalanine or tryptophan. The chain employs TRBV25-1 and TRBJ1-1, with D hard to call. V was pared by 4 bases and J by 5 bases, with 17 bases between. CDR3 length: 15 amino acids. Germline values: CDR1 MGHDK, CDR2 SYGVNS. CDR3 sequence reads: CASSALTSVGTEAFL. Here the CDR3 DNA reads TGTGCCAGCAGTGCCCTGACGAGCGTCGGGACTGAAGCTTTCCTT.

Comments on this clonotype: A much larger clonotype is one base distant, so this may be a read error. The rearrangement uses TRBV30 and TRBJ2-5; D is unresolved. The CDR3 totals 14 residues. Germline CDR1 is GTSNPN and CDR2 is SVGIG (reference sequence). The CDR3 coding sequence is TGTACCTGGAGTGCGTGGGTAGCTAAAGAGACCCAGTACTTC. Translation: CTWSAWVAKETQYF.

This clonotype was observed many times. V usage is TRBV9 and J usage is TRBJ2-3; D is possibly TRBD2 (5 bases). Germline CDR1 reads SGDLS; CDR2 reads YYNGEE. The CDR3 totals 15 residues. Trimming took off 4 bases at V and 0 bases at J, with 12 bases between the two ends. The CDR3 protein is CASSPRRPSTDTQYF. The CDR3, as DNA: TGTGCCAGCAGCCCCCGGAGGCCTAGCACAGATACGCAGTATTTT.

This chain connects TRBV25-1 to TRBJ1-6; D may be TRBD1 (5 bases). Trimming stripped 3 bases from V and 9 bases from J, with 15 bases between. CDR1 and CDR2 from the germline V gene are MGHDK and SYGVNS. CDR3 length: 15 residues. Written as DNA, the CDR3 is TGTGCCAGCAGTGAGCCCCAGGGCCAGCGTTCACCCCTCCACTTT. It yields the protein CASSEPQGQRSPLHF. The entire variable domain, with the rest obtained from reference TRBV25-1 and TRBJ1-6, is as follows: EADIYQTPRYLVIGTGKKITLECSQTMGHDKMYWYQQDPGMELHLIHYSYGVNSTEKGDLSSESTVSRIRTEHFPLTLESARPSHTSQYLCASSEPQGQRSPLHFGNGTRLTVT.

The rearrangement uses TRBV2 and TRBJ1-1, with TRBD1 matching over 7 bases. The junction had 7 bases not matched to a gene; V was cut back by 6 bases and J by 6 bases. There are 13 residues in the CDR3. Germline V lookup: CDR1 SNHLY, CDR2 FYNNEI. The CDR3: CASSGTVSAEAFF. Here the CDR3 DNA reads TGTGCCAGCAGCGGGACAGTAAGCGCTGAAGCTTTCTTT.

The V gene is TRBV6-1, the J gene TRBJ2-7, with D perhaps TRBD1 (5 bases). CDR1 and CDR2 (germline): MNHNS, SASEGT. The CDR3 contains 15 residues. V lost 4 bases to trimming and J lost 4 bases, with 17 bases between them. Written as DNA, the CDR3 is TGTGCCAGCAGTGCGCTACAGGTTAAGGAGTACGAGCAGTACTTC. Amino acid sequence: CASSALQVKEYEQYF.

At least ten counts were recorded for this clonotype. This chain uses TRBV9 with TRBJ2-7, with 9 nucleotides matching TRBD1. Germline V gene sequence: CDR1 SGDLS, CDR2 YYNGEE. This CDR3 comprises 14 residues. The ends lost 6 bases at V and 3 bases at J; junction bases unmatched: 7. As DNA, the CDR3 is TGTGCCAGCAACAAGGGACAGGGCTTCTACGAGCAGTACTTC. Translation gives CASNKGQGFYEQYF.

This clonotype was observed at least ten times. V and J are TRBV25-1 and TRBJ1-4; D might be TRBD1 (5 bases). This CDR3 has 17 residues. The germline CDR1 and CDR2 sequences are MGHDK and SYGVNS. Trimming left V 2 bases short and J 10 bases short, with 23 bases between. The CDR3 loop reads CASSENWPSTGDGKLFF. Written as DNA, the CDR3 is TGTGCCAGCAGTGAAAATTGGCCCTCAACAGGCGATGGAAAACTGTTTTTT.

This clonotype was seen only once. The rearrangement joins TRBV29-1 to TRBJ1-3, with unresolved D. This CDR3 spans 12 amino acids. The germline gives CDR1 SQVTM, CDR2 ANQGSEA. V lost 4 bases and J 8 bases, leaving 12 bases between the germline ends. The DNA of the CDR3 is TGCAGCGTTGTGCCCAACCAGCACACCATATATTTT. Translating gives CSVVPNQHTIYF.

This clonotype was detected a few times. The chain uses TRBV10-3 and TRBJ2-5, with 8 bases lining up with TRBD1. The CDR3 is 12 amino acids. Germline values: CDR1 ENHRY, CDR2 SYGVKD. V shed 10 bases and J 5 bases; nucleotides not matched to a gene: 6. The DNA for the CDR3 is TGTGCCACACAGGGGGATGCGGAGACCCAGTACTTC. Its translation is CATQGDAETQYF.

To note about this clonotype: One end of the junction varies from germline; a read error may be responsible. This rearrangement joins TRBV20-1 to TRBJ2-2; possible D gene TRBD2, 5 bases. From germline, CDR1 is DFQATT and CDR2 SNEGSKA (reference sequence). The CDR3 length is 15 residues. The CDR3: CSARVGSGEHRGAVF. The CDR3 DNA follows: TGCAGTGCTAGAGTTGGCAGCGGCGAACACCGGGGAGCTGTTTTT.

The gene calls are TRBV15 and TRBJ1-1; no definite D call. V shed 0 bases and J shed 7 bases, with 9 bases lying between them. Per germline, CDR1 LNHNV and CDR2 YYDKDF (reference sequence). This CDR3 comprises 13 residues. CDR3 coding DNA: TGTGCCACCAGCAGAGATCCTCGCGATGAAGCTTTCTTT. Amino acids: CATSRDPRDEAFF.

This chain links TRBV3-1 with TRBJ1-1; D ambiguous. V dropped 1 base and J dropped 11 bases, with 14 bases sitting between them. Germline V gene sequence: CDR1 LGHDT, CDR2 YNNKEL (reference sequence). The CDR3 sequence is 13 residues long. CDR3 region: CASSQAPPGSAFF. DNA of the CDR3: TGTGCCAGCAGCCAAGCTCCGCCTGGTTCTGCTTTCTTT.

This clonotype was seen a few times. The chain links TRBV3-1 to TRBJ2-1; possible D gene TRBD1, 6 bases. Germline CDR1 and CDR2: LGHDT and YNNKEL (reference sequence). The V end lost 6 bases, the J end lost 4 bases, and 13 bases lay between the germline ends. This CDR3 is 14 amino acids long. The CDR3 here is CASRPTGQYNEQFF. The CDR3 DNA sequence: TGTGCCAGCAGACCGACGGGACAATACAATGAGCAGTTCTTC.

This clonotype was recorded at least ten times. This sequence joins TRBV9 and TRBJ2-3; TRBD2 might be the D (7 bases). There are 15 residues in the CDR3. V shed 3 bases and J shed 2 bases, with 13 bases lying between them. The germline CDR1 and CDR2 sequences are SGDLS and YYNGEE. CDR3 nucleotide sequence: TGTGCCAGCAGCGCCCGGGGGGCCGTCACAGATACGCAGTATTTT. Translated, it gives CASSARGAVTDTQYF.

This clonotype occurred many times. As DNA, the CDR3 is TGTGCCAGCAGCTTAGGCTTTAAGGGGGCGAACTATGGCTACACCTTC. Its translation is CASSLGFKGANYGYTF. The chain links TRBV13 to TRBJ1-2; 7 nucleotides match TRBD1. This CDR3 spans 16 amino acids. V trimming: 0 bases; J trimming: 2 bases; junction bases outside the gene matches: 6. Per germline, CDR1 PRHDT and CDR2 FYEKMQ (reference sequence). Filled out from reference TRBV13 and TRBJ1-2, the complete variable domain reads AAGVIQSPRHLIKEKRETATLKCYPIPRHDTVYWYQQGPGQDPQFLISFYEKMQSDKGSIPDRFSAQQFSDYHSELNMSSLELGDSALYFCASSLGFKGANYGYTFGSGTRLTVV.